These 5 T cell receptor beta chains were all obtained from the same sample, sequenced in a study of CD8+ T cells in alopecia areata. Extracted RNA was reverse transcribed into cDNA, the sequencing template. Here immunoSEQ multiplex PCR was the method, and the copy in TCRdb shows in-frame clones only, minus some. The sample gives roughly 120,000 clones, around 61% of which show up once; roughly 3.1% is in the top ten. Sequencing was performed on CD4+ T cells sorted from blood. The origin of the receptors is a human donor in good health.

This sequence joins TRBV29-1 and TRBJ1-4, with 9 bases matching TRBD1. V shed 7 bases, J shed 7 bases, and the junction held 4 bases outside the gene matches. CDR3 length: 12 amino acids. The germline V gene encodes CDR1 SQVTM and CDR2 ANQGSEA. CDR3 nucleotides: TGCAGCGCTGACAGGGGGTCTGAAAAACTGTTTTTT. Translating it yields CSADRGSEKLFF.

The chain is built from TRBV29-1 and TRBJ2-7; perhaps D is TRBD1 or TRBD2 (6 bases each). Germline V gives CDR1 SQVTM, CDR2 ANQGSEA. V lost 4 bases, J lost 1 base, and 8 bases lay in between. This CDR3 has 12 amino acids. CDR3 loop: CSVGGASYEQYF. Here the CDR3 DNA reads TGCAGCGTTGGGGGGGCATCCTACGAGCAGTACTTC.

The V and J genes are TRBV29-1 and TRBJ2-2; unclear D gene. This CDR3 is built from 13 residues. Germline V gives CDR1 SQVTM, CDR2 ANQGSEA. V was pared by 4 bases and J by 0 bases, with 6 bases between. Here the CDR3 reads CSVGRPNTGELFF. Written as DNA, the CDR3 is TGCAGCGTTGGGCGCCCGAACACCGGGGAGCTGTTTTTT.

This clone has just a few counts. The J gene is TRBJ1-1, the V gene TRBV6-5; D is perhaps TRBD1 (6 bases). This CDR3 is built from 15 residues. The germline gives CDR1 MNHEY, CDR2 SVGAGI. V dropped 7 bases and J dropped 0 bases, with 15 bases sitting between them. CDR3 amino acids: CASIRTGMVNTEAFF. The CDR3 nucleotides read TGTGCCAGCATTAGAACAGGGATGGTGAACACTGAAGCTTTCTTT.

The V and J genes are TRBV5-1 and TRBJ1-1; D gene ambiguous. The CDR3 extends over 13 amino acids. Between the trimmed V and J ends, which lost 0 bases and 5 bases, there was a span of 8 bases. The germline gives CDR1 SGHRS, CDR2 YFSETQ. The CDR3 loop is CASSLAIGTEAFF. DNA for the CDR3: TGCGCCAGCAGCTTGGCCATCGGAACTGAAGCTTTCTTT.